This T cell receptor beta chain was sequenced in a study of cytomegalovirus exposure and HLA in healthy donors. Overall study: Caucasian-associated ancestry cluster membership applied to about 80% of 300 to 450 genotyped donors.

This CDR3 region has 16 residues. The germline CDR1 and CDR2 sequences are MDHEN and SYDVKM. The V end was cut by 3 bases, the J end by 7 bases, with 18 bases between. In the PCR, 60 Vbeta and 13 Jbeta primers were used. The method was immunoSEQ multiplex PCR; TCRdb's version includes in-frame clones alone and lacks a portion of them. Among around 92,000 clones, about four fifths were seen once, and the ten largest hold around 14%. Each donor was nominally healthy when sampled (though unrecorded immune exposures were likely). The sample holds a few counts of this clone. Its target is not known. General study results and limits: Most TCR sequences proved rare, with some public TCRs found in many donors. Most CMV-associated TCR beta chains appeared HLA-restricted in a later analysis.

This TCR was recovered from a woman in her 70s in good health and CMV-seropositive. The V gene is TRBV28, the J gene TRBJ1-4; D possibly corresponds to TRBD1 (6 bases). The material sequenced was PBMCs. CDR3 bases: TGTGCCAGCAGTTTGGGGTTGGGGGGGGCTTCTGAAAAACTGTTTTTT. It yields the protein CASSLGLGGASEKLFF.